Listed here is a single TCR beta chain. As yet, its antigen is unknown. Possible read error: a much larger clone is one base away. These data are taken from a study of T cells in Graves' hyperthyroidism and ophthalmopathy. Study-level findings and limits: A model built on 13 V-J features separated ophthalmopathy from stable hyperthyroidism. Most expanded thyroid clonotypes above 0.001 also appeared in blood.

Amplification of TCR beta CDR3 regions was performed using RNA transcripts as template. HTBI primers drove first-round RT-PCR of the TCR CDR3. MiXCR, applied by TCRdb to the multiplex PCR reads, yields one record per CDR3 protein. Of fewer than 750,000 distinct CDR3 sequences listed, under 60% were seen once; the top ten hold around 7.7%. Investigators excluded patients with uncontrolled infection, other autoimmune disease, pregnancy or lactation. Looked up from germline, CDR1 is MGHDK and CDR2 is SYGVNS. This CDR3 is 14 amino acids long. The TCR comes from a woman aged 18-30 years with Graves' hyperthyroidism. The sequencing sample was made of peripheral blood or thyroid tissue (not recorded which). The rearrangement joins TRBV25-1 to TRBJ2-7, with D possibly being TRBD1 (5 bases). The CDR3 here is CASSALTVSYEQCF. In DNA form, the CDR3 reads TGTGCCAGCAGTGCACTGACAGTGTCCTACGAGCAGTGCTTC.